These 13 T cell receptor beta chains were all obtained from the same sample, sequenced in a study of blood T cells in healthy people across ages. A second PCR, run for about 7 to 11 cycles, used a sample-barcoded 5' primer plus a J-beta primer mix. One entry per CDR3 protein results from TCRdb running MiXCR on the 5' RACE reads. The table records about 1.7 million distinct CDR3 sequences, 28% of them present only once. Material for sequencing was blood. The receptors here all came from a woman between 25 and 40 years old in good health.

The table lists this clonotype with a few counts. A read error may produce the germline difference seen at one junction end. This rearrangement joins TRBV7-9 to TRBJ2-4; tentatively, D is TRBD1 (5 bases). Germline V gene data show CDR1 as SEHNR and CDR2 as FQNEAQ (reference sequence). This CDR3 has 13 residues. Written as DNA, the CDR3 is TGTGCCAGCAGCCCAGGGTCGGAAAACATTCGGTACTTC. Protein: CASSPGSENIRYF.

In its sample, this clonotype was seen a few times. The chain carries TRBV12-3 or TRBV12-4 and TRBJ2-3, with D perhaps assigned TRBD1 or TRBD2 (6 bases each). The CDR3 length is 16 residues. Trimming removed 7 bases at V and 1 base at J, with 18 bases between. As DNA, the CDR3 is TGTGCCAGCAAGGAACAGGGACTGACGGGCACAGATACGCAGTATTTT. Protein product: CASKEQGLTGTDTQYF.

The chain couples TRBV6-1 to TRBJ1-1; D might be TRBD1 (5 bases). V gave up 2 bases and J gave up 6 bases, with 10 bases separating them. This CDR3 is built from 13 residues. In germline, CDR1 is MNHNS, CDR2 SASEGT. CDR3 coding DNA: TGTGCCAGCAGTGAATTTGGGGCAGCTGAAGCTTTCTTT. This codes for CASSEFGAAEAFF.

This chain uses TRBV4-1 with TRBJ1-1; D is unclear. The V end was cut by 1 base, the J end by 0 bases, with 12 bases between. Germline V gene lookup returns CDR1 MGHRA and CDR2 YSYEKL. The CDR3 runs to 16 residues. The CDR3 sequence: CASSQGYRRMNTEAFF. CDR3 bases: TGCGCCAGCAGCCAAGGTTACAGACGCATGAACACTGAAGCTTTCTTT.

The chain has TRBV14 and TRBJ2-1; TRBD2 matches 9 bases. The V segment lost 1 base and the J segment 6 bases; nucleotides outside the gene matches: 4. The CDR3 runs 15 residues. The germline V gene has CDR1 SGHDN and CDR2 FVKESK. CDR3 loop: CASSQVGGGANEQFF. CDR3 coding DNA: TGTGCCAGCAGCCAAGTGGGCGGGGGGGCCAATGAGCAGTTCTTC.

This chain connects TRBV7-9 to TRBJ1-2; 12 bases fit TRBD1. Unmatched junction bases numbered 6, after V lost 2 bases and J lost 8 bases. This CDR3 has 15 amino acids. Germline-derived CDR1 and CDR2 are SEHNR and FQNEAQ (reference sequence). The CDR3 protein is CASSLMGQGAHGYTF. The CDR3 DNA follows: TGTGCCAGCAGCTTAATGGGACAGGGGGCGCACGGCTACACCTTC.

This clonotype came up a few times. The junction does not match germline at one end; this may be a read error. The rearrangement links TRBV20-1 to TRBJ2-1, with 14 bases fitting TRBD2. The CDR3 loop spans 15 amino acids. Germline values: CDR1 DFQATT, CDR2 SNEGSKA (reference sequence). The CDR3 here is CSVRGTSGGYNEQFF. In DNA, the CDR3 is TGCAGTGTTAGAGGGACTAGCGGGGGATACAATGAGCAGTTCTTC.

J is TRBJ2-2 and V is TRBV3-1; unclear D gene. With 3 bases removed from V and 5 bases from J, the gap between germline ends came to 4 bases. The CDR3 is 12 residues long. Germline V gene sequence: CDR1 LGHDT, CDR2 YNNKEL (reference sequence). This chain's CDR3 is CASSHTTGELFF. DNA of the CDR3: TGTGCCAGCAGCCATACAACCGGGGAGCTGTTTTTT.

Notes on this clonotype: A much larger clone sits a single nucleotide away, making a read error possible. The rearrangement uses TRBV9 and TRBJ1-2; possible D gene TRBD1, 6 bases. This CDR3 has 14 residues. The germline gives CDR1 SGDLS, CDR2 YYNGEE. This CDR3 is CDSSGSTGDYGYTF. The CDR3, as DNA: TGTGACAGCAGCGGATCGACAGGAGACTATGGCTACACCTTC. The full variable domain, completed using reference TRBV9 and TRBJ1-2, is DSGVTQTPKHLITATGQRVTLRCSPRSGDLSVYWYQQSLDQGLQFLIQYYNGEERAKGNILERFSAQQFPDLHSELNLSSLELGDSALYFCDSSGSTGDYGYTFGSGTRLTVV.

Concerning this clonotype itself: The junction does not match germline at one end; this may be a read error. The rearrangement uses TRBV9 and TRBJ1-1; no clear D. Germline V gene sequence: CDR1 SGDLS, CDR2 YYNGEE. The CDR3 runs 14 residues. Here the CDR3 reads CACSVVSTDTEAFF. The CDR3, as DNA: TGTGCCTGCAGCGTAGTCTCAACCGACACTGAAGCTTTCTTT.

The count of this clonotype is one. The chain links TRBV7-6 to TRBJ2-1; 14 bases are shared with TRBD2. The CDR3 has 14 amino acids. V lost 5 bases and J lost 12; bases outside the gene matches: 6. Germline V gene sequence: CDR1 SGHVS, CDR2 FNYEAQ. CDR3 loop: CASSRGLAGDGQFF. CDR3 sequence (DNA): TGTGCCAGCAGCCGGGGACTAGCGGGGGATGGGCAGTTCTTC.

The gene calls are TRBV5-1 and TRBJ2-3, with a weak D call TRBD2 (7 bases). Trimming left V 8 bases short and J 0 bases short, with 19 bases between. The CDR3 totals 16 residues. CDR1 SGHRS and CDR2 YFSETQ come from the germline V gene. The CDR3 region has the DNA TGCGCCAGTGGGGGGGGCGCACGACAGAGCACAGATACGCAGTATTTT. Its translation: CASGGGARQSTDTQYF.

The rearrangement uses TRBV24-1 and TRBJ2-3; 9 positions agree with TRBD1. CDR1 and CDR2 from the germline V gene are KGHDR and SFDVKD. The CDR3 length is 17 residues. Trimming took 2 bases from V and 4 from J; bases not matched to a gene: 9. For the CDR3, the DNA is TGTGCCACCAGTGATTCCCGGCCGGGACAGGGACCAGATACGCAGTATTTT. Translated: CATSDSRPGQGPDTQYF.